This T cell receptor beta chain was sequenced for a study of neurological immune-mediated disorders. The CDR3 covers 14 residues. V lost 2 bases, J lost 7 bases, and 12 bases lay in between. TCRdb reanalysed the 5' RACE reads using MiXCR and keeps one entry per CDR3 protein. Here the sample spans 70,000 or so distinct CDR3 sequences, 3.2% being singletons. The sample holds many counts of this clonotype. The sequencing sample was made of PBMCs. This chain uses TRBV12-3 or TRBV12-4 with TRBJ2-1; no clear D. The sequence derives from a woman aged 50 to 60 with multiple sclerosis. The CDR3 region is CASSLLLVGNEQFF. Here the CDR3 DNA reads TGTGCCAGCAGTTTATTATTAGTCGGGAATGAGCAGTTCTTC.